This T cell receptor beta chain was sequenced for a study of T cell changes during pregnancy in multiple sclerosis. The assay was immunoSEQ multiplex PCR, and TCRdb's table has in-frame clones only and misses some. Of about 75,000 clones detected, nearly 95% appear once; the ten largest clones hold less than 0.15%. Between the trimmed V and J ends, which lost 3 bases and 0 bases, there was a span of 12 bases. The germline V gene has CDR1 MDHEN and CDR2 SYDVKM. The CDR3 is 16 amino acids. Material: CD4+ T cells from peripheral blood mononuclear cells, obtained after pregnancy. The rearrangement joins TRBV28 to TRBJ1-5; no reliable D call. This TCR came from a female donor with multiple sclerosis, enrolled in a pregnancy study. CDR3 loop: CASSLGGLYSNQPQHF. CDR3 nucleotide sequence: TGTGCCAGCAGTTTGGGAGGGTTGTATAGCAATCAGCCCCAGCATTTT.